These T cell receptor beta chains were read from a single sample in a study of blood T cell repertoires in COVID-19. Method: immunoSEQ multiplex PCR; TCRdb's copy keeps in-frame clones and lacks some. The repertoire holds some 250,000 clones, with around four fifths as singletons. The specimen was peripheral blood. Receptors were obtained from a man aged 80 or over with acute or convalescent COVID-19. Both conserved end residues are part of each CDR3. D genes are given only for firm matches. The size entry is marked missing in some rows and otherwise reads once, few, many or a size class.

clone size	J gene	D gene	CDR3 length	V gene	CDR3 protein	CDR3 DNA
NA	TRBJ2-5	NA	14	TRBV5-1	CASSLYSGEETQYF	TGCGCCAGCAGCTTGTATTCAGGGGAAGAGACCCAGTACTTC
NA	TRBJ2-7	NA	13	TRBV7-9	CASSRDILREQYF	TGTGCCAGCAGCCGGGACATTTTGAGGGAGCAGTACTTC
NA	TRBJ2-1	TRBD2	15	TRBV7-2	CASSFNSGGIYEQFF	TGTGCCAGCAGCTTTAATAGCGGGGGTATTTATGAGCAGTTCTTC
NA	TRBJ2-2	TRBD2	16	TRBV10-3	CAIKGRLAVNTGELFF	TGTGCCATCAAAGGTAGGCTAGCGGTAAACACCGGGGAGCTGTTTTTT
NA	TRBJ2-5	NA	14	TRBV2	CASRQDTVQETQYF	TGTGCCAGCAGACAGGACACGGTACAAGAGACCCAGTACTTC
few	TRBJ2-2	TRBD1	15	TRBV3-1/TRBV3-2	CASSQLRGPTGELFF	TGTGCCAGCAGCCAACTCAGGGGGCCTACCGGGGAGCTGTTTTTT
NA	TRBJ2-1	NA	16	TRBV11-2	CASSQRLASSYNEQFF	TGTGCCAGCAGCCAGAGACTGGCTAGCTCCTACAATGAGCAGTTCTTC
NA	TRBJ1-2	NA	13	TRBV28	CASSRQFSYGYTF	TGTGCCAGCAGTCGACAGTTTTCTTATGGCTACACCTTC
NA	TRBJ2-7	TRBD2	14	TRBV28	CASYSRGWASGGYF	TGTGCCAGCTACTCCAGGGGTTGGGCTAGCGGGGGTTACTTC
NA	TRBJ2-3	TRBD2	15	TRBV5-1	CASSPISGGADTQYF	TGCGCCAGCAGCCCTATTAGCGGGGGGGCAGATACGCAGTATTTT
NA	TRBJ1-1	NA	13	TRBV6-6	CASMLQGNTEAFF	TGTGCCAGCATGCTACAGGGGAACACTGAAGCTTTCTTT
NA	TRBJ2-1	NA	15	TRBV6-5	CASRPPGLGVNEQFF	TGTGCCAGCAGGCCACCGGGACTGGGAGTCAATGAGCAGTTCTTC
NA	TRBJ2-2	TRBD2	17	TRBV24-1	CATSDLGPGGPAGELFF	TGTGCCACCAGTGATTTGGGTCCGGGGGGGCCAGCCGGGGAGCTGTTTTTT
NA	TRBJ2-6	NA	15	TRBV6-1	CASSEDSSGANVLTF	TGTGCCAGCAGTGAGGACAGCTCTGGGGCCAACGTCCTGACTTTC
NA	TRBJ2-7	TRBD1	14	TRBV27	CASSPGQGYYEQYF	TGTGCCAGCAGTCCGGGACAGGGTTACTACGAGCAGTACTTC
once	TRBJ2-7	NA	14	TRBV30	CAWKSTADSYEQYF	TGTGCCTGGAAGTCAACAGCTGACTCCTACGAGCAGTACTTC
NA	TRBJ2-3	TRBD2	15	TRBV18	CASSPTSGSSDTQYF	TGTGCCAGCTCACCGACTAGCGGGAGTTCAGATACGCAGTATTTT
NA	TRBJ2-7	TRBD2	14	TRBV7-9	CASSGTGGWYEQYF	TGTGCCAGCTCGGGAACGGGAGGATGGTACGAGCAGTACTTC
NA	TRBJ2-5	NA	14	TRBV3-1/TRBV3-2	CASSHRRDHLTQYF	TGTGCCAGCAGCCACCGCCGGGATCATCTAACCCAGTACTTC
NA	TRBJ1-2	TRBD1	13	TRBV18	CASQGQMNYGYTF	TGTGCCAGCCAGGGACAGATGAACTATGGCTACACCTTC
NA	TRBJ2-7	TRBD2	16	TRBV7-2	CASSLVLAGGPGEQYF	TGTGCCAGCAGCTTAGTGCTAGCGGGGGGGCCGGGAGAGCAGTACTTC
NA	TRBJ1-1	NA	15	TRBV5-1	CASSPEPQGKTEAFF	TGCGCCAGCAGCCCCGAACCCCAGGGAAAGACTGAAGCTTTCTTT
few	TRBJ2-7	NA	13	TRBV13	CASRHGGIDEQYF	TGTGCCAGCAGGCATGGGGGCATCGACGAGCAGTACTTC
NA	TRBJ2-1	NA	16	TRBV7-3	CASSLLSGSSYNEQFF	TGTGCCAGCAGCCTACTTAGCGGTAGCTCCTACAATGAGCAGTTCTTC
NA	TRBJ2-7	NA	14	TRBV5-1	CASSLRGGSGEQYF	TGCGCCAGCAGCTTGAGAGGAGGAAGTGGCGAGCAGTACTTC
NA	TRBJ1-2	NA	13	TRBV28	CASSLQGSYGYTF	TGTGCCAGCAGTTTACAGGGGAGCTATGGCTACACCTTC
NA	TRBJ1-6	NA	14	TRBV6-2/TRBV6-3	CASSYNRDNSPLHF	TGTGCCAGCAGTTATAACAGAGATAATTCACCCCTCCACTTT
NA	TRBJ2-3	NA	11	TRBV7-9	CASTRVDTQYF	TGTGCCAGCACGCGGGTAGATACGCAGTATTTT
few	TRBJ2-3	TRBD1	16	TRBV18	CASSTMGQGIADTQYF	TGTGCCAGCTCAACTATGGGACAGGGTATTGCAGATACGCAGTATTTT
once	TRBJ2-5	NA	11	TRBV3-1/TRBV3-2	CASSRRETQYF	TGTGCCAGCAGCCGTCGAGAGACCCAGTACTTC
NA	TRBJ2-1	NA	11	TRBV10-1	CASSLGGEQFF	TGCGCCAGCAGTCTCGGTGGTGAGCAGTTCTTC
few	TRBJ1-5	NA	13	TRBV12-3/TRBV12-4	CASTQWGGQPQHF	TGTGCCAGCACCCAATGGGGCGGACAGCCCCAGCATTTT
NA	TRBJ2-7	NA	14	TRBV25-1	CASSRQGGRNEQYF	TGTGCCAGCAGTAGACAGGGAGGTAGGAACGAGCAGTACTTC
NA	TRBJ2-2	NA	14	TRBV5-6	CASSLRGLSGELFF	TGTGCCAGCAGCTTGCGGGGTCTTTCGGGGGAGCTGTTTTTT
NA	TRBJ2-2	TRBD1	16	TRBV27	CASANTGTGYTGELFF	TGTGCCAGCGCAAACACCGGGACAGGGTACACCGGGGAGCTGTTTTTT
NA	TRBJ2-1	NA	15	TRBV7-2	CASSPEGTTYNEQFF	TGTGCCAGCAGCCCGGAGGGTACTACCTACAATGAGCAGTTCTTC
NA	TRBJ2-1	NA	12	TRBV27	CASSSLGDEQFF	TGTGCCAGCAGTTCGTTGGGCGATGAGCAGTTCTTC
NA	TRBJ1-5	NA	16	TRBV6-2/TRBV6-3	CASSYSSGIPNQPQHF	TGTGCCAGCAGTTACTCGTCAGGGATACCTAATCAGCCCCAGCATTTT
NA	TRBJ2-5	TRBD2	16	TRBV3-1/TRBV3-2	CASSQDLTSGIETQYF	TGTGCCAGCAGCCAAGATCTGACTAGCGGAATCGAGACCCAGTACTTC
NA	TRBJ2-1	TRBD2	16	TRBV5-1	CASSYGLAGGTNEQFF	TGCGCCAGCAGCTACGGACTAGCGGGAGGAACCAATGAGCAGTTCTTC
NA	TRBJ2-1	NA	14	TRBV3-1/TRBV3-2	CASSPSTRDFEQFF	TGTGCCAGCAGCCCCTCGACTCGGGACTTTGAGCAGTTCTTC
NA	TRBJ1-2	NA	15	TRBV2	CASSEFMGPGNGYTF	TGTGCCAGCAGTGAATTCATGGGTCCGGGGAATGGCTACACCTTC
NA	TRBJ2-1	NA	13	TRBV28	CASSSPLSGEQFF	TGTGCCAGCAGTTCCCCTTTAAGCGGGGAGCAGTTCTTC
NA	TRBJ1-1	NA	14	TRBV10-3	CAISESTVNTEAFF	TGTGCCATCAGTGAGTCGACAGTGAACACTGAAGCTTTCTTT
NA	TRBJ1-3	NA	15	TRBV7-3	CASSLGLAGGNTIYF	TGTGCCAGCAGCTTGGGGTTGGCGGGAGGAAACACCATATATTTT
NA	TRBJ2-7	TRBD1	13	TRBV12-3/TRBV12-4	CASSLAQGVEQYF	TGTGCCAGCAGTTTAGCGCAGGGGGTCGAGCAGTACTTC
few	TRBJ2-7	TRBD1	14	TRBV6-5	CASRTGTGIYEQYF	TGTGCCAGCAGGACCGGGACAGGGATTTACGAGCAGTACTTC
once	TRBJ1-1	TRBD1	13	TRBV12-5	CASVGGTGPEAFF	TGTGCTAGTGTTGGGGGGACAGGCCCTGAAGCTTTCTTT
few	TRBJ1-6	TRBD1	15	TRBV6-2/TRBV6-3	CASSYGGTGHSPLHF	TGTGCCAGCAGTTACGGCGGGACAGGTCACTCACCCCTCCACTTT